This TCR beta chain derives from a study of blood T cell repertoires in COVID-19. This table comes from immunoSEQ multiplex PCR, and its TCRdb copy is limited to in-frame clones, with some not included. This table holds about 68,000 clones, 86% found once. This CDR3 region has 13 residues. Germline V gene data show CDR1 as SGHTA and CDR2 as FQGNSA. V gave up 1 base and J gave up 3 bases, with 7 bases separating them. The V call is TRBV7-2, the J call TRBJ2-7; D is ambiguous. The specimen was peripheral blood. This receptor was obtained from a man aged 25-45 years with acute or convalescent COVID-19. The CDR3 DNA follows: TGTGCCAGCAGCTTAGTTTCCCTCTACGAGCAGTACTTC. Protein product: CASSLVSLYEQYF.